This TCR beta chain was identified in a study of neurological immune-mediated disorders. Unmatched junction bases numbered 4, after V lost 3 bases and J lost 8 bases. CDR1 DFQATT and CDR2 SNEGSKA come from the germline V gene (reference sequence). CDR3 length: 14 residues. TCRdb itself ran the 5' RACE reads through MiXCR, one entry per CDR3 protein. The repertoire holds about 120,000 distinct CDR3 sequences, with roughly 3.2% as singletons. General study results and limits: None of the CDR3 amino acid sequences found in expanded clones was shared across subjects. This suggests that the TCR-beta repertoires were private in all groups. The repertoires of 18 of 34 multiple sclerosis patients fell into one related-CDR3 cluster (a possible signature) under phylogenetic grouping.

This clonotype appeared many times. The target antigen is unknown. The genes are TRBV20-1 and TRBJ2-1; TRBD2 matches at 13 bases. Specimen: PBMCs. This receptor was identified in a woman aged 25-40 years with multiple sclerosis. CDR3 nucleotide sequence: TGCAGTGCTAGGACTAGCGGGAGGTACGATGAGCAGTTCTTC. Translating it yields CSARTSGRYDEQFF.